The rows below give T cell receptor beta chains drawn from one sample of a study of blood T cell repertoires in COVID-19. The data were produced by immunoSEQ multiplex PCR, yet TCRdb's version contains in-frame clones alone and is incomplete. The sample lists 42,000 or so clones; roughly 90% were seen once. The specimen sequenced was peripheral blood. Receptor source: a human donor in a cohort sampled during active COVID-19. The CDR3 runs from the conserved cysteine through the conserved F or W.

>TRBV5-6
CASRRGPTETQYF
>TRBV9
CASSSVTGTNEQFF
>TRBV4-2
CASSQDPASGGIDTQYF
>TRBV5-4
CASSLKGRGTGGVSYGYTF
>TRBV2
CASSGAETGMGTYEQYF
>TRBV30
CAWSMGHGANVLTF
>TRBV6-7
CASSYPPQGRETQYF
>TRBV18
CASSPQVEGTRGYTF
>TRBV5-4
CASGSGTSGGDGEQFF
>TRBV9
CASSVGQGNEQFF
>TRBV5-6
CASSLQTFEAFF
>TRBV7-9
CASSSRSGGGLPYEQYF
>TRBV18
CASSPSRDSYGYTF
>TRBV10-3
CAIRRGTNEQFF
>TRBV7-2
CASSLTRGSYNEQFF
>TRBV9
CASSPTAGAQVSEAFF
>TRBV10-2
CASRYSSGATEAFF
>TRBV27
CASMLGFGANYGYTF
>TRBV7-3
CASSLDGARGELFF
>TRBV7-6
CASSPGLAGGSTDTQYF
>TRBV30
CAWNGGGTNEKLFF
>TRBV11-2
CASSFPRVPGELFF
>TRBV6-5
CASSYAGGGNQPQHF
>TRBV2
CATSYTGEQPQHF
>TRBV30
CAWREGANYGYTF
>TRBV6-5
CASSYTWARAEAFF
>TRBV25-1
CASSGWGQTNTEAFF
>TRBV7-9
CASSGGEGLSNYGYTF
>TRBV2
CASSPGAGLGYTF
>TRBV2
CASSGTGGFSNQPQHF
>TRBV6-5
CASRPWGQASYEQYF
>TRBV14
CASSPDRVEGYTF
>TRBV29-1
CSSLGGSGELFF
>TRBV6-1
CASSEAGTGGYYGYTF
>TRBV19
CASSIMTSGGNTQYF
>TRBV7-9
CASSLRGQALGTGYTF
>TRBV30
CAWSVRGFEAFF
>TRBV5-8
CASSLGNAAGTGIANEQFF
>TRBV28
CASSLRTDRTDTQYF
>TRBV25-1
CASSGGDRPTVQETQYF
>TRBV7-9
CASSLFSEQFF
>TRBV3-1/TRBV3-2
CASSQGTGISDTQYF